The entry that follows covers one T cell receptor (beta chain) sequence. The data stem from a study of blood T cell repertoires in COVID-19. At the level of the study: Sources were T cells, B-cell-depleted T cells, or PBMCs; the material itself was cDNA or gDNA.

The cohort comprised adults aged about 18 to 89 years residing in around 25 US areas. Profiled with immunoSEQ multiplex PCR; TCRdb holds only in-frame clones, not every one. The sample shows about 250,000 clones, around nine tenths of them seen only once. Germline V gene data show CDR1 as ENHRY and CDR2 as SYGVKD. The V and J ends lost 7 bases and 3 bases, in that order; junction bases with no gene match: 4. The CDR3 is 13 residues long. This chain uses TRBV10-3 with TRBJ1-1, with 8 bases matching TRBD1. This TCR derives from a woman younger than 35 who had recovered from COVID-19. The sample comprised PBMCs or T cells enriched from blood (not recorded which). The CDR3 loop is CAIKEQGDTEAFF. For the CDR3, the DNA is TGTGCCATCAAGGAACAGGGGGACACTGAAGCTTTCTTT.